The entry that follows covers one T cell receptor (beta chain) sequence. Its specificity is not known. This specimen belongs to a study of cytomegalovirus exposure and HLA in healthy donors. Study-wide results and limits: High specificity and sensitivity for cytomegalovirus status were reported for the classifier. TCR beta chains numbering 150 to 200 were designated cytomegalovirus-associated.

Produced via immunoSEQ multiplex PCR; TCRdb's table is partial and in-frame only. The table records about 60,000 clones, 95% of them present only once. Sequencing was done on a sample of PBMCs. The receptor was derived from a young woman in good health and CMV-seropositive.

The CDR3 loop is CASSLGQVVADTQYF. The CDR3 region has the DNA TGTGCCAGCAGCCTAGGACAGGTCGTAGCAGATACGCAGTATTTT. V usage is TRBV7-3 and J usage is TRBJ2-3, with TRBD1 matching 7 bases. Trimming took 5 bases from V and 4 from J; bases not matched to a gene: 9. This CDR3 is 15 amino acids long. CDR1 and CDR2 from the germline V gene are SGHTA and FQGTGA. Full variable domain (remainder filled in from reference TRBV7-3 and TRBJ2-3): GAGVSQTPSNKVTEKGKYVELRCDPISGHTALYWYRQSLGQGPEFLIYFQGTGAADDSGLPNDRFFAVRPEGSVSTLKIQRTERGDSAVYLCASSLGQVVADTQYFGPGTRLTVL.